The text below deals with one T cell receptor (beta chain). Its matching antigen is unknown. Autoimmune disease history or systemic immunosuppression was exclusionary. The data are from a study of OX40 agonist ivuxolimab in advanced cancers. For the study at large: Those enrolled were approximately 87% male, with a mean age of around 55 years and ages from 23 to 79. Broader study findings: The CD4+ and CD8+ T cells in the blood had expanded clonally by week 6 at 0.1 to 3.0 mg/kg. Expanded clones were, on average, more numerous among CD8+ T cells than CD4+.

Per the germline V gene, CDR1 is SNHLY and CDR2 is FYNNEI. The CDR3 consists of 15 residues. With 0 bases removed from V and 5 bases from J, the gap between germline ends came to 13 bases. Assay: immunoSEQ multiplex PCR; the TCRdb copy retains only in-frame clones and omits some. The top ten hold 0.25% to 0.35% of the sample, which has more than 80,000 clones, 90% to 95% seen once. This sample comprised CD4+ or CD8+ T cells sorted from blood, obtained in a trial of the OX40 agonist ivuxolimab. V is TRBV2 and J is TRBJ2-5; D is possibly TRBD1 (6 bases). The sequence derives from an adult with an advanced solid tumor such as melanoma, head and neck, liver or kidney cancer. This CDR3 reads CASSEALGAGETQYF. The CDR3 region has the DNA TGTGCCAGCAGTGAAGCATTGGGGGCGGGTGAGACCCAGTACTTC.